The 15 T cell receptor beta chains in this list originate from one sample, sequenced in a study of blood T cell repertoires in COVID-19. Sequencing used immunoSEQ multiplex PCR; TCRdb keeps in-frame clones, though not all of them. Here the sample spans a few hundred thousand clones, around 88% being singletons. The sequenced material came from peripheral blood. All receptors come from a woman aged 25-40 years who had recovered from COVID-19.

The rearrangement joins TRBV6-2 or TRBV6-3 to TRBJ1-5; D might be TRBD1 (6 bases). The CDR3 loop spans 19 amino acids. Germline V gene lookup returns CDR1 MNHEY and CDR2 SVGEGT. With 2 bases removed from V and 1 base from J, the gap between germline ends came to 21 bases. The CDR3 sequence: CASSYHPGRGAGSNQPQHF. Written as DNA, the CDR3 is TGTGCCAGCAGTTACCACCCGGGCCGGGGGGCCGGCAGCAATCAGCCCCAGCATTTT.

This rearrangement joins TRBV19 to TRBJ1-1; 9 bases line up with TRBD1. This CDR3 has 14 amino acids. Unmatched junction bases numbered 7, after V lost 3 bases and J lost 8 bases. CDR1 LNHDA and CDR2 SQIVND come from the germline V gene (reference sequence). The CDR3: CASSIPGQGGEAFF. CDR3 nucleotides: TGTGCCAGTAGTATTCCGGGACAGGGCGGCGAAGCTTTCTTT.

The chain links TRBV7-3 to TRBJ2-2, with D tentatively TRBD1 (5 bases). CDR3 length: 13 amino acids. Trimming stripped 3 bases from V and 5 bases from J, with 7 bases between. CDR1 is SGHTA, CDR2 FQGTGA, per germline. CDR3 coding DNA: TGTGCCAGCAGCTTCGACAGAACCGGGGAGCTGTTTTTT. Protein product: CASSFDRTGELFF.

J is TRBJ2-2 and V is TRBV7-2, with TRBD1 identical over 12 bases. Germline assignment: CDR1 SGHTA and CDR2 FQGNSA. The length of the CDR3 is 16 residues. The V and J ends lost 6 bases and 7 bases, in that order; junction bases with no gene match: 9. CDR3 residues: CASRSPGQGADGELFF. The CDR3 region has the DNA TGTGCCAGCAGATCGCCGGGACAGGGGGCGGACGGGGAGCTGTTTTTT.

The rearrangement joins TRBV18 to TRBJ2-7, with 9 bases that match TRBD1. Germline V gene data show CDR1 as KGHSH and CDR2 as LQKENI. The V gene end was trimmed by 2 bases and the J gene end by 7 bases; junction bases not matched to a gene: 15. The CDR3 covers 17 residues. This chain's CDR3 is CASSPYVMGQGSNEQYF. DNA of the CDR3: TGTGCCAGCTCACCATATGTAATGGGACAGGGTTCTAATGAGCAGTACTTC.

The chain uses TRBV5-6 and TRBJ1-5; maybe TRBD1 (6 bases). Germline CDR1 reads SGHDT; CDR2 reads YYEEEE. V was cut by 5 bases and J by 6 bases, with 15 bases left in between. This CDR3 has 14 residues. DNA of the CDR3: TGTGCCAGCAGTTCCTACAGGGTCAGTCAGCCCCAGCATTTT. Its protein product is CASSSYRVSQPQHF. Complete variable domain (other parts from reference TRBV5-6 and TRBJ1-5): DAGVTQSPTHLIKTRGQQVTLRCSPKSGHDTVSWYQQALGQGPQFIFQYYEEEERQRGNFPDRFSGHQFPNYSSELNVNALLLGDSALYLCASSSYRVSQPQHFGDGTRLSIL.

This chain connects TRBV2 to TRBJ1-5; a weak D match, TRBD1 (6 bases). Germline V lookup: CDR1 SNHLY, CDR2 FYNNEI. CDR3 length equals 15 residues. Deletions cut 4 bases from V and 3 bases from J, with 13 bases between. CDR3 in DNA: TGTGCCAGCAGTGTACAGGGCCCCTACAATCAGCCCCAGCATTTT. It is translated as CASSVQGPYNQPQHF.

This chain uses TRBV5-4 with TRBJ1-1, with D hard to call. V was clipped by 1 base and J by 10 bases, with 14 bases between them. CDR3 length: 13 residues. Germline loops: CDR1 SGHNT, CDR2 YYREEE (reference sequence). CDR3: CASSLWRASGAFF. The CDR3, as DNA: TGTGCCAGCAGCTTGTGGCGGGCCTCCGGAGCTTTCTTT.

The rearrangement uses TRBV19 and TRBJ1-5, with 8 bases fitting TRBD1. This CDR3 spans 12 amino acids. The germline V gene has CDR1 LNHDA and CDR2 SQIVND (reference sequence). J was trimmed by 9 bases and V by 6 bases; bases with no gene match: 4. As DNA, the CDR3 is TGTGCCAGTAGGGGACAGGCCGGGCCCCAGCATTTT. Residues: CASRGQAGPQHF.

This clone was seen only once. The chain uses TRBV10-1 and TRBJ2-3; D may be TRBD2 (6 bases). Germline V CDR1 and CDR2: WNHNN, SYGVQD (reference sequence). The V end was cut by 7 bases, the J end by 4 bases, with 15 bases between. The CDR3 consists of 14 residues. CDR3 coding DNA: TGCGCCAGCATTCGCGGGGAAACCCCAGATACGCAGTATTTT. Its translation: CASIRGETPDTQYF.

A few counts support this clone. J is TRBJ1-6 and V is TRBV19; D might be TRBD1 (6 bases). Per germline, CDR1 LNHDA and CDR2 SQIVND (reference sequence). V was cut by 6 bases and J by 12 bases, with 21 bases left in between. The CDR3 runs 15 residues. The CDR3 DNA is TGTGCCAGTAGGACCTCATCCGGGACATGGGTACCCCTCCACTTT. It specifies CASRTSSGTWVPLHF.

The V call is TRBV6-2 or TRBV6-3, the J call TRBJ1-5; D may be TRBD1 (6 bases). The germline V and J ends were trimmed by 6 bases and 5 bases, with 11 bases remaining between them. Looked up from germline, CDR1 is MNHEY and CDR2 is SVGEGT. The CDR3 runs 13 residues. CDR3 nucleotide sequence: TGTGCCAGCAGCCGGGACACCTATCAGCCCCAGCATTTT. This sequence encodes CASSRDTYQPQHF.

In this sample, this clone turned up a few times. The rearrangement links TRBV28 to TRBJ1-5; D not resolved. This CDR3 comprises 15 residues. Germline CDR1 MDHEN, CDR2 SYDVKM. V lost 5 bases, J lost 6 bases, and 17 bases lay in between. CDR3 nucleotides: TGTGCCAGCAGTAGACCTACCGGGGTTCCTCAGCCCCAGCATTTT. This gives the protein CASSRPTGVPQPQHF. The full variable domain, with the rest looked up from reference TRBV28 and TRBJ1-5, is DVKVTQSSRYLVKRTGEKVFLECVQDMDHENMFWYRQDPGLGLRLIYFSYDVKMKEKGDIPEGYSVSREKKERFSLILESASTNQTSMYLCASSRPTGVPQPQHFGDGTRLSIL.

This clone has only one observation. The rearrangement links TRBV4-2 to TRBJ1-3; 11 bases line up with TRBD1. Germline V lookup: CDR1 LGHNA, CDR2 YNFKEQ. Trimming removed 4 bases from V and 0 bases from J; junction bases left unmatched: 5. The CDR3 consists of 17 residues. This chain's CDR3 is CASSPDRGLGSGNTIYF. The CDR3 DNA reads TGTGCCAGCAGCCCGGACAGGGGGCTCGGCTCTGGAAACACCATATATTTT.

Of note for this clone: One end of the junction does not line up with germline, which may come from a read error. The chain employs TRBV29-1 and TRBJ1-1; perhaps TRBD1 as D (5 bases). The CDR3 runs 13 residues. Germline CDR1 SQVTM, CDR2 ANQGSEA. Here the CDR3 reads CSVEGRVNTEAFF. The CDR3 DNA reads TGCAGCGTCGAAGGCAGGGTGAACACTGAAGCTTTCTTT.